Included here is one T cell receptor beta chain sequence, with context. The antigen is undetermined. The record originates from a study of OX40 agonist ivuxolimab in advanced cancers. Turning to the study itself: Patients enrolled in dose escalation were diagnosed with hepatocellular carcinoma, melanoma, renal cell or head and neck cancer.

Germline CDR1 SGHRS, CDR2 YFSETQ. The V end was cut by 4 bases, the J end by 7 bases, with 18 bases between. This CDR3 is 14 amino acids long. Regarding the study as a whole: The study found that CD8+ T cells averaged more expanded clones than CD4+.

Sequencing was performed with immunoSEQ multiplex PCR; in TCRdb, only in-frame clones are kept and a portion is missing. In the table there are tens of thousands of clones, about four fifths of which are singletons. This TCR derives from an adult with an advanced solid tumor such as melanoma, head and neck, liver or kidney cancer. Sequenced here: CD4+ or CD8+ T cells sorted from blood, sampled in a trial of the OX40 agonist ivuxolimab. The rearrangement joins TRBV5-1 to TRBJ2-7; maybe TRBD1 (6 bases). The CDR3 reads CASSPSPDSQEQYF. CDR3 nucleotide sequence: TGCGCCAGCAGCCCAAGCCCGGACAGCCAAGAGCAGTACTTC.